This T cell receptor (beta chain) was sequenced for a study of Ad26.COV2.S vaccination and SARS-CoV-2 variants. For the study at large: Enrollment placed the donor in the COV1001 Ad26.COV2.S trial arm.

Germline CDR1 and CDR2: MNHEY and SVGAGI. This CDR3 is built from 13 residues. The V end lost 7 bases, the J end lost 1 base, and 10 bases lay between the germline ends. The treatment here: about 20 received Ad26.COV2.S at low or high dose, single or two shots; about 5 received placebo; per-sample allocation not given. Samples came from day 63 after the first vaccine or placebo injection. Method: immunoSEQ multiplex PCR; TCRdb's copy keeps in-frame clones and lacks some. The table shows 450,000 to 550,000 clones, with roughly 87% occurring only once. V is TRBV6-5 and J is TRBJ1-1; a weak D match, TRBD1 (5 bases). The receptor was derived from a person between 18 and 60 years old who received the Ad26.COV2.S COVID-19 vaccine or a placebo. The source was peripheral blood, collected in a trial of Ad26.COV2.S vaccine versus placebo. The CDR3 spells CASISGPNTEAFF. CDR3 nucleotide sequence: TGTGCCAGCATATCAGGGCCGAACACTGAAGCTTTCTTT.